The present T cell receptor beta chain was sequenced within a study of blood T cell repertoires in COVID-19. Germline V gene data show CDR1 as KGHDR and CDR2 as SFDVKD. V gave up 0 bases and J gave up 2 bases; unmatched junction bases: 0. This CDR3 is 15 amino acids long. Sequencing was performed with immunoSEQ multiplex PCR; in TCRdb, only in-frame clones are kept and a portion is missing. The table records fewer than 250,000 clones, 83% of them present only once. The sequenced sample consisted of PBMCs or T cells enriched from blood (not recorded which). The receptor was isolated from a middle-aged woman who had been exposed to COVID-19. The chain recombines TRBV24-1 with TRBJ2-1, with TRBD1 matching 7 bases. The CDR3 protein is CATSDLQGAYNEQFF. As DNA, the CDR3 is TGTGCCACCAGTGATTTGCAGGGGGCCTACAATGAGCAGTTCTTC.